The T cell receptor beta chain under discussion was sequenced for a study of T cell clusters in autoimmune cytopenias. Frequency places this clonotype as medium-sized. What it binds is unknown. Multiplex touch-down PCR amplified TRB using TRB-A and TRB-B pools in one tube. TCRdb reanalyzed the multiplex PCR reads, giving one entry per CDR3 protein sequence and no DNA. Its listing shows thousands of distinct CDR3 sequences. Each sample's input was roughly 250 ng genomic DNA, some 38,000 genome equivalents. The CDR3 is 15 amino acids. Regarding the study as a whole: Clustering suggested that physiological T cell clusters were missing in primary autoimmune cytopenia patients. The T cell clusters were defined only in silico, without experimental functional validation.

This sample was shared with a second study, whose subject was T cell repertoires in aging, cancer and after chemotherapy. That report adds: Untreated cancer patients had significantly lower blood TCR diversity than age-matched healthy donors. In each cancer cohort, median generation probability increased across chemotherapy, suggesting thymic output rebounded.

This clonotype was sampled from a human donor in good health. The chain uses TRBV12-3 or TRBV12-4 and TRBJ2-1; absent DNA, TCRdb's TRBD1 call cannot be checked. Sequences were obtained from peripheral blood. The CDR3 region is CASSPGQGSYNEQFF.